These T cell receptor beta chains were read from a single sample in a study of T cell responses to AZD1222 COVID-19 vaccine. Some clones are missing from TCRdb's copy, which holds only in-frame ones; the method was immunoSEQ multiplex PCR. The table records around 150,000 clones, approximately 91% of them present only once. Sequencing was performed on peripheral blood, taken on day 0 of AZD1222 vaccination. The receptors come from an adult in good health. Both conserved end residues are part of each CDR3. The D gene is left open where the match is weak. Not all rows give a size; the values are once, few, many and, for expanded clones, a class.

D: TRBD1
J: TRBJ2-2
V: TRBV11-2
size: -
CDR3: CASSAGQGGSRELFF
DNA: TGTGCCAGCAGCGCGGGACAGGGGGGTTCCCGGGAGCTGTTTTTT

D: -
J: TRBJ1-6
V: TRBV7-6
size: -
CDR3: CASSRARGNSPLHF
DNA: TGTGCCAGCAGCCGGGCGAGGGGGAATTCACCCCTCCACTTT

D: -
J: TRBJ1-5
V: TRBV18
size: -
CDR3: CASSLPGTEYQPQHF
DNA: TGTGCCAGCTCACTACCCGGGACGGAGTATCAGCCCCAGCATTTT

D: TRBD1
J: TRBJ2-5
V: TRBV5-6
size: -
CDR3: CASSLGQGLQETQYF
DNA: TGTGCCAGCAGCTTGGGACAGGGGCTCCAAGAGACCCAGTACTTC

D: TRBD2
J: TRBJ2-3
V: TRBV24-1
size: -
CDR3: CATSDRSGRDTQYF
DNA: TGTGCCACCAGTGACCGGAGCGGGAGGGATACGCAGTATTTT

D: TRBD1
J: TRBJ1-2
V: TRBV24-1
size: -
CDR3: CATSDLQQGIYGYTF
DNA: TGTGCCACCAGTGATTTGCAACAGGGGATCTATGGCTACACCTTC

D: TRBD1
J: TRBJ1-1
V: TRBV7-2
size: -
CDR3: CASSAQGALTEAFF
DNA: TGTGCCAGCAGCGCCCAGGGGGCGCTCACTGAAGCTTTCTTT

D: TRBD2
J: TRBJ2-2
V: TRBV6-5
size: once
CDR3: CASTGLAGSVGELFF
DNA: TGTGCCAGCACCGGACTAGCGGGATCGGTAGGGGAGCTGTTTTTT

D: TRBD2
J: TRBJ2-2
V: TRBV10-2
size: -
CDR3: CASSVAGDTGELFF
DNA: TGCGCCAGCAGTGTAGCGGGAGACACCGGGGAGCTGTTTTTT

D: -
J: TRBJ1-2
V: TRBV4-3
size: -
CDR3: CASSQDMSGNYGYTF
DNA: TGCGCCAGCAGCCAAGATATGTCGGGAAACTATGGCTACACCTTC

D: -
J: TRBJ1-1
V: TRBV18
size: -
CDR3: CASSPELNTEAFF
DNA: TGTGCCAGCTCACCAGAGCTGAACACTGAAGCTTTCTTT

D: -
J: TRBJ1-4
V: TRBV19
size: -
CDR3: CASSIGGTVNEKLFF
DNA: TGTGCCAGTAGTATAGGCGGGACGGTTAATGAAAAACTGTTTTTT

D: -
J: TRBJ2-3
V: TRBV6-2/TRBV6-3
size: once
CDR3: CASSYGPADTQYF
DNA: TGTGCCAGCAGTTACGGGCCGGCGGATACGCAGTATTTT

D: -
J: TRBJ1-5
V: TRBV7-9
size: -
CDR3: CASSLVGRRGIGNQPQHF
DNA: TGTGCCAGCAGCTTAGTTGGGAGAAGGGGGATTGGCAATCAGCCCCAGCATTTT

D: TRBD1
J: TRBJ1-2
V: TRBV6-1
size: few
CDR3: CASSEPTDPGQGAFLYGYTF
DNA: TGTGCCAGCAGTGAACCCACGGATCCGGGACAGGGAGCTTTTTTGTATGGCTACACCTTC